Shown below are 29 T cell receptor beta chains from a single sample sequenced in a study of shared clonotypes between healthy human individuals. TCRdb keeps only in-frame clones here, not all; method: immunoSEQ multiplex PCR. The sample has around 2.5 million clones, 80% to 95% seen once. Specimen: naive CD4+ T cells from PBMCs. Noted subset: CD45RA+ positively selected. All receptors come from a man between 18 and 29 years old in good health. Some clones in this sample may be carry-over from other donors' samples.

The rearrangement joins TRBV10-3 to TRBJ2-3, with D uncertain. Germline assignment: CDR1 ENHRY and CDR2 SYGVKD. This CDR3 comprises 14 residues. V gave up 6 bases and J gave up 0 bases, with 10 bases separating them. CDR3 coding DNA: TGTGCCATCAGCAGCTATTATAGCACAGATACGCAGTATTTT. It encodes CAISSYYSTDTQYF.

As concerns this clone: Other DNA sequences in the sample encode the same CDR3. This sequence joins TRBV15 and TRBJ1-1; 7 nucleotides match TRBD1. Germline assignment: CDR1 LNHNV and CDR2 YYDKDF (reference sequence). The CDR3 loop spans 14 amino acids. V was pared by 3 bases and J by 1 base, with 2 bases of the junction left unmatched. In nucleotides, the CDR3 is TGTGCCACCAGCAGGGACAGGCAGAACACTGAAGCTTTCTTT. The encoded protein is CATSRDRQNTEAFF.

This chain joins TRBV18 and TRBJ1-5, with TRBD1 identical over 7 bases. The CDR3 sequence is 16 residues long. J was trimmed by 4 bases and V by 3 bases; bases with no gene match: 9. Germline CDR1 is KGHSH and CDR2 is LQKENI. The CDR3, as DNA: TGTGCCAGCTCACCCCCGGGACAGAGGGAGAATCAGCCCCAGCATTTT. Residues: CASSPPGQRENQPQHF.

The CDR3 is CASSAGDRTNTGELFF. CDR3 nucleotides: TGCGCCAGCAGCGCAGGGGACAGGACGAACACCGGGGAGCTGTTTTTT. The chain recombines TRBV5-1 with TRBJ2-2, with 8 bases lining up with TRBD1. Trimming removed 4 bases from V and 0 bases from J; junction bases left unmatched: 5. Per germline, CDR1 SGHRS and CDR2 YFSETQ. CDR3 length: 16 residues. Supplemented by reference TRBV5-1 and TRBJ2-2, the full variable domain reads KAGVTQTPRYLIKTRGQQVTLSCSPISGHRSVSWYQQTPGQGLQFLFEYFSETQRNKGNFPGRFSGRQFSNSRSEMNVSTLELGDSALYLCASSAGDRTNTGELFFGEGSRLTVL.

Turning to this clone: A read error may produce the germline difference seen at one junction end. The sample holds other DNA sequences that translate to the same CDR3. The genes are TRBV4-2 and TRBJ1-2, with TRBD1 matching 11 bases. In germline, CDR1 is LGHNA, CDR2 YNFKEQ. This CDR3 has 15 amino acids. For the CDR3, the DNA is TGTGCTAGCAGCCCGGACAGGGGGCGATTTTATGGCTACACCTTC. Protein product: CASSPDRGRFYGYTF.

With respect to this clone: The same CDR3 can be traced to other DNA sequences in this sample. The V gene is TRBV5-1, the J gene TRBJ2-7, with 7 bases lining up with TRBD2. Germline loops: CDR1 SGHRS, CDR2 YFSETQ. This CDR3 has 12 residues. The J segment lost 3 bases and the V segment lost 4 bases, leaving 1 base of the junction unmatched. The CDR3 protein is CASSREGYEQYF. The CDR3 DNA is TGCGCCAGCAGCAGGGAGGGCTACGAGCAGTACTTC.

The rearrangement joins TRBV13 to TRBJ1-1; D is undetermined. V lost 1 base and J 1 base, leaving 7 bases between the germline ends. The CDR3 is made up of 14 amino acids. Germline CDR1 PRHDT, CDR2 FYEKMQ (reference sequence). The CDR3, as DNA: TGTGCCAGCAGCTTAGCCCCAGGGAACACTGAAGCTTTCTTT. It encodes CASSLAPGNTEAFF.

J is TRBJ2-7 and V is TRBV30; TRBD2 matches at 8 bases. This CDR3 is built from 17 residues. The junction had 13 bases not matched to a gene; V was cut back by 1 base and J by 2 bases. Germline V gene lookup returns CDR1 GTSNPN and CDR2 SVGIG (reference sequence). The CDR3 DNA follows: TGTGCCTGGAGTGCTCTGGGGGGCGGGAGGCCCCCCTACGAGCAGTACTTC. Translating it yields CAWSALGGGRPPYEQYF.

This clone was seen a handful of times. The chain is built from TRBV12-5 and TRBJ2-7, with D unclear. V dropped 7 bases and J dropped 8 bases, with 24 bases sitting between them. This CDR3 is built from 15 residues. Germline V gene lookup returns CDR1 LGHNT and CDR2 FRNRAP. CDR3 nucleotides: TGTGCTAGTGCTACCTGGGCGGCTGGTGACGTGCAGCAGTACTTC. It translates to CASATWAAGDVQQYF.

V gene TRBV28 combines with J gene TRBJ2-5, with TRBD2 matching 7 bases. Germline CDR1 is MDHEN and CDR2 is SYDVKM. The CDR3 has 15 amino acids. Unmatched junction bases numbered 8, after V lost 2 bases and J lost 5 bases. CDR3 sequence: CASSLGGGVGETQYF. The DNA for the CDR3 is TGTGCCAGCAGTTTAGGGGGGGGAGTGGGTGAGACCCAGTACTTC.

The chain has TRBV29-1 and TRBJ2-1; 12 bases align to TRBD2. Germline V lookup: CDR1 SQVTM, CDR2 ANQGSEA. This CDR3 has 14 amino acids. J lost 9 bases, V lost 6 bases, and 9 bases had no gene match. The CDR3 DNA sequence: TGCAGCGTCCGAGGACTAGCGGGGATTCTTGAGCAGTTCTTC. Translating gives CSVRGLAGILEQFF.

The chain couples TRBV9 to TRBJ2-7, with D unresolved. The germline V gene encodes CDR1 SGDLS and CDR2 YYNGEE. Trimming removed 0 bases at V and 6 bases at J, with 13 bases between. The CDR3 is 14 residues long. CDR3 bases: TGTGCCAGCAGCGTAGCCCCCCACCTAGGCGAGCAGTACTTC. Translating it yields CASSVAPHLGEQYF.

The V call is TRBV7-2, the J call TRBJ2-1, with a weak D call TRBD2 (6 bases). The germline V gene encodes CDR1 SGHTA and CDR2 FQGNSA. V dropped 5 bases and J dropped 0 bases, with 14 bases sitting between them. The CDR3 sequence is 16 residues long. CDR3 sequence (DNA): TGTGCCAGCAGCCCGGTGCGGGACTTCTCCTACAATGAGCAGTTCTTC. Translating it yields CASSPVRDFSYNEQFF. The full variable domain, its missing parts supplied by reference TRBV7-2 and TRBJ2-1, is GAGVSQSPSNKVTEKGKDVELRCDPISGHTALYWYRQSLGQGLEFLIYFQGNSAPDKSGLPSDRFSAERTGGSVSTLTIQRTQQEDSAVYLCASSPVRDFSYNEQFFGPGTRLTVL.

This clone was seen only a few times. This chain connects TRBV28 to TRBJ2-1; 8 bases agree with TRBD1. This CDR3 region has 12 residues. CDR1 is MDHEN and CDR2 is SYDVKM in the germline V gene. The trim removed 10 bases at V and 5 bases at J, leaving 4 bases unmatched. CDR3 DNA: TGTGCCACACAGGGGGTCCACAATGAGCAGTTCTTC. Translating it yields CATQGVHNEQFF.

Note on this clone: Other nucleotide sequences in the sample specify the same CDR3. This rearrangement joins TRBV6-5 to TRBJ2-7; D unclear. Trimming removed 5 bases from V and 6 bases from J, with 8 bases in between. Germline V gene lookup returns CDR1 MNHEY and CDR2 SVGAGI. The CDR3 spans 11 residues. The CDR3 nucleotides read TGTGCCAGCAGTCAAGGCAGCGAGCAGTACTTC. Translation gives CASSQGSEQYF.

V is TRBV5-1 and J is TRBJ2-7, with 7 bases lining up with TRBD2. The germline CDR1 and CDR2 sequences are SGHRS and YFSETQ. The CDR3 sequence is 14 residues long. V was pared by 7 bases and J by 2 bases, with 9 bases of the junction left unmatched. The DNA for the CDR3 is TGCGCCAGCCAACTTAGCGGGTCCGCCTACGAGCAGTACTTC. Encoded protein: CASQLSGSAYEQYF.

The chain combines TRBV7-2 with TRBJ1-6; D is undetermined. The V end lost 2 bases, the J end lost 7 bases, and 9 bases lay between the germline ends. In germline, CDR1 is SGHTA, CDR2 FQGNSA. This CDR3 comprises 14 residues. CDR3 in amino acids: CASSLLADNSPLHF. In nucleotides, the CDR3 is TGTGCCAGCAGCTTATTAGCAGACAATTCACCCCTCCACTTT.

The V call is TRBV30, the J call TRBJ2-4; unclear D gene. With 0 bases removed from V and 2 bases from J, the gap between germline ends came to 11 bases. Germline V gene lookup returns CDR1 GTSNPN and CDR2 SVGIG (reference sequence). This CDR3 region has 15 residues. The CDR3 coding sequence is TGTGCCTGGAGTGTAAAGGCAGCCACCAAAAACATTCAGTACTTC. Its protein is CAWSVKAATKNIQYF.

The chain combines TRBV29-1 with TRBJ1-5; 8 bases are shared with TRBD1. CDR1 is SQVTM and CDR2 is ANQGSEA in the germline V gene. This CDR3 spans 14 amino acids. V lost 6 bases, J lost 7 bases, and 11 bases stayed unmatched. CDR3 protein: CSVQLTGEGQPQHF. DNA for the CDR3: TGCAGCGTCCAATTGACAGGGGAGGGACAGCCCCAGCATTTT.

Concerning this clone: The identical CDR3 is also encoded by other nucleotide sequences in the sample. This chain connects TRBV28 to TRBJ1-2, with unresolved D. V dropped 4 bases and J dropped 0 bases, with 6 bases sitting between them. CDR1 and CDR2 (germline): MDHEN, SYDVKM. This CDR3 contains 13 residues. CDR3 sequence reads: CASSSGANYGYTF. DNA for the CDR3: TGTGCCAGCAGTTCCGGAGCTAACTATGGCTACACCTTC.

This chain uses TRBV2 with TRBJ2-7; D is uncertain. V lost 6 bases to trimming and J lost 0 bases, with 12 bases between them. This CDR3 spans 14 amino acids. CDR1 is SNHLY and CDR2 is FYNNEI in the germline V gene. CDR3 amino acids: CASSYEQSSYEQYF. The CDR3 DNA reads as TGTGCCAGCAGCTACGAACAGAGCTCCTACGAGCAGTACTTC.

The chain links TRBV2 to TRBJ1-3, with 8 bases that match TRBD1. Germline V lookup: CDR1 SNHLY, CDR2 FYNNEI. The CDR3 length is 14 residues. V lost 6 bases, J lost 4 bases, and 5 bases stayed unmatched. DNA of the CDR3: TGTGCCAGCAGGGAGACAGGGGCGGGAAACACCATATATTTT. Translating gives CASRETGAGNTIYF.

On this clone: Distinct nucleotide sequences in the sample also encode this CDR3. This rearrangement joins TRBV4-3 to TRBJ2-7; a possible D gene is TRBD1 (6 bases). The germline V and J ends were trimmed by 0 bases and 3 bases, with 12 bases remaining between them. This CDR3 is built from 15 residues. Germline loops: CDR1 LGHNA, CDR2 YSLEER. The DNA for the CDR3 is TGCGCCAGCAGCCAAGACCTGCAGGGGAGCTACGAGCAGTACTTC. It specifies CASSQDLQGSYEQYF.

The CDR3 DNA sequence: TGTGCCAGCAGTACAGGGGGCGGGTACACTGAAGCTTTCTTT. Residues: CASSTGGGYTEAFF. V usage is TRBV28 and J usage is TRBJ1-1; 9 bases map to TRBD1. Per germline, CDR1 MDHEN and CDR2 SYDVKM. J lost 3 bases, V lost 5 bases, and 4 bases had no gene match. This CDR3 region has 14 residues.

This chain connects TRBV6-4 to TRBJ2-1, with a possible D match to TRBD2 (6 bases). V was trimmed by 2 bases and J by 6 bases, leaving 14 bases between them. CDR3 length: 15 residues. Germline V lookup: CDR1 MRHNA, CDR2 SNTAGT. CDR3 DNA sequence: TGTGCCAGCAGTGACGCGGGAACCCCATTCAATGAGCAGTTCTTC. Translation: CASSDAGTPFNEQFF.

V usage is TRBV4-1 and J usage is TRBJ2-4, with a weak D call TRBD1 (6 bases). The V gene lost 1 base and the J gene lost 1 base, with 11 bases spanning the gap. The CDR3 length is 16 residues. The germline V gene encodes CDR1 MGHRA and CDR2 YSYEKL. The DNA of the CDR3 is TGCGCCAGCAGCCAAGGACAGGAGGTGGCCAAAAACATTCAGTACTTC. This translates into CASSQGQEVAKNIQYF.

The gene calls are TRBV6-5 and TRBJ1-1; 8 nucleotides align to TRBD1. J lost 3 bases, V lost 6 bases, and 9 bases had no gene match. This CDR3 has 15 residues. Germline CDR1 is MNHEY and CDR2 is SVGAGI. The CDR3 protein is CASRKGSGGDTEAFF. CDR3 bases: TGTGCCAGCAGAAAGGGATCAGGGGGCGACACTGAAGCTTTCTTT.

The chain employs TRBV28 and TRBJ2-7; D possibly corresponds to TRBD2 (6 bases). The germline V gene has CDR1 MDHEN and CDR2 SYDVKM. CDR3 length equals 16 residues. V was shortened by 1 base and J by 0 bases, with 13 bases between the two germline ends. The chain's CDR3 is CASSLYASVPSYEQYF. CDR3 in DNA: TGTGCCAGCAGTTTATACGCTAGCGTACCCTCCTACGAGCAGTACTTC.

This chain uses TRBV21-1 with TRBJ2-3; the table's D call, TRBD1, was not checked against the DNA. TRBV21-1 is tagged as a pseudogene. The CDR3 runs 14 residues. The CDR3 protein is CASSNRHCTDTQYF. Written as DNA, the CDR3 is TGTGCCAGCAGCAACCGACACTGCACAGATACGCAGTATTTT.